This is a list of T cell receptor beta chains from one sample in a study of T-cell reconstitution after alpha-beta-depleted transplantation in children. TCRdb re-called the PCR reads with MiXCR, one entry per CDR3 protein. This repertoire shows 200,000 to 250,000 distinct CDR3 sequences, 11% found once; its top ten account for approximately 28%. Sample: PBMCs, taken before TCRalphabeta/CD19-depleted stem cell transplant. The receptors stem from a child in the first two years of life with acute myeloid leukemia, due to receive a stem cell transplant. Each CDR3 is given with its conserved first and last residue. A D gene is named only where the DNA matches it firmly. Only some rows state a clone size, as once, few, many or a class for expanded clones.

clone_size: many
d_call: .
j_call: TRBJ2-1
v_call: TRBV6-1
cdr3_nt: TGTGCCAGCAGTAGCCCGCGGACAGACAATGAGCAGTTCTTC
cdr3_aa: CASSSPRTDNEQFF

clone_size: many
d_call: TRBD2
j_call: TRBJ2-5
v_call: TRBV4-1
cdr3_nt: TGCGCCAGCAGCCAAGATTTGACTAGCGGGAAGACCCAGTACTTC
cdr3_aa: CASSQDLTSGKTQYF

clone_size: .
d_call: TRBD2
j_call: TRBJ2-5
v_call: TRBV5-1
cdr3_nt: TGCGCCAGCAGCCGGGGGAGGGCCGATGAGACCCAGTACTTC
cdr3_aa: CASSRGRADETQYF

clone_size: many
d_call: TRBD1
j_call: TRBJ1-1
v_call: TRBV29-1
cdr3_nt: TGCAGCGTGGAGGGGGAACAGGGGATCGCGAACACTGAAGCTTTCTTT
cdr3_aa: CSVEGEQGIANTEAFF

clone_size: many
d_call: .
j_call: TRBJ1-5
v_call: TRBV5-1
cdr3_nt: TGCGCCAGCAGTTCTGGACGGGATCAGCCCCAGCATTTT
cdr3_aa: CASSSGRDQPQHF

clone_size: many
d_call: TRBD2
j_call: TRBJ2-5
v_call: TRBV7-2
cdr3_nt: TGTGCCAGCAGCTCCAGACTAGCGGGATACCAAGAGACCCAGTACTTC
cdr3_aa: CASSSRLAGYQETQYF

clone_size: many
d_call: TRBD1
j_call: TRBJ2-7
v_call: TRBV12-3/TRBV12-4
cdr3_nt: TGTGCCAGCGCCCGGACAGGTTCCTACGAGCAGTACTTC
cdr3_aa: CASARTGSYEQYF

clone_size: many
d_call: TRBD2
j_call: TRBJ2-5
v_call: TRBV5-1
cdr3_nt: TGCGCCAGCAGCCCTCCCCGGTCGGGACTAATGTTC
cdr3_aa: CASSPPRSGLMF

clone_size: many
d_call: .
j_call: TRBJ1-5
v_call: TRBV7-8
cdr3_nt: TGTGCCAGCAGCTTAGAGGGGGGCTGGTATGAGCCCCAGCATTTT
cdr3_aa: CASSLEGGWYEPQHF

clone_size: many
d_call: TRBD2
j_call: TRBJ2-7
v_call: TRBV10-3
cdr3_nt: TGTGCCGTTGGACTAGCGGGAGGGGGGGAGCAGTACTTC
cdr3_aa: CAVGLAGGGEQYF

clone_size: .
d_call: .
j_call: TRBJ1-2
v_call: TRBV15
cdr3_nt: TGTGCCACCAGCTCGGCAGACTATGGCTACACCTTC
cdr3_aa: CATSSADYGYTF

clone_size: many
d_call: .
j_call: TRBJ2-2
v_call: TRBV12-3/TRBV12-4
cdr3_nt: TGTGCCAGCAGTCCCGGGTCCTCCCTCACCGGGGAGCTGTTTTTT
cdr3_aa: CASSPGSSLTGELFF

clone_size: many
d_call: .
j_call: TRBJ1-1
v_call: TRBV7-3
cdr3_nt: TGTGCCAGCAGCCCCTACAGAGAAGCTTTCTTT
cdr3_aa: CASSPYREAFF

clone_size: many
d_call: .
j_call: TRBJ2-2
v_call: TRBV5-1
cdr3_nt: TGCGCCAGCAGCCCACCGACGGGGACCGGGGAGCTGTTTTTT
cdr3_aa: CASSPPTGTGELFF

clone_size: .
d_call: .
j_call: TRBJ1-6
v_call: TRBV20-1
cdr3_nt: TGCAGTGCTAGACTCTCCCCAGGGGAGAGTTCACCCCTCCACTTT
cdr3_aa: CSARLSPGESSPLHF

clone_size: .
d_call: .
j_call: TRBJ2-7
v_call: TRBV5-4
cdr3_nt: TGTGCCAGCAGCTTGGAACCTCGGAGGGCCCACGAGCAGTACTTC
cdr3_aa: CASSLEPRRAHEQYF

clone_size: many
d_call: .
j_call: TRBJ1-5
v_call: TRBV12-3/TRBV12-4
cdr3_nt: TGTGCCAGCAGAGGGAGGGATTCCAATCAGCCCCAGCATTTT
cdr3_aa: CASRGRDSNQPQHF

clone_size: many
d_call: .
j_call: TRBJ2-1
v_call: TRBV5-1
cdr3_nt: TGCGCCAGCAGCCCACCGGGACCCACTTTCAATGAGCAGTTCTTC
cdr3_aa: CASSPPGPTFNEQFF

clone_size: few
d_call: .
j_call: TRBJ1-2
v_call: TRBV28
cdr3_nt: TGTGCCAGCAGTTTAGGGTCCGGGCCCCTCTATGGCTACACCTTC
cdr3_aa: CASSLGSGPLYGYTF

clone_size: many
d_call: TRBD2
j_call: TRBJ2-1
v_call: TRBV20-1
cdr3_nt: TGCAGTGCAGCATTAGCGGGAGCCTACGGGTGGCAGTTCTTC
cdr3_aa: CSAALAGAYGWQFF

clone_size: many
d_call: .
j_call: TRBJ2-7
v_call: TRBV7-3
cdr3_nt: TGTGCCAGCAGCTTAGAGGGCAGGGGTTCGGGTGAGCAGTACTTC
cdr3_aa: CASSLEGRGSGEQYF

clone_size: many
d_call: TRBD1
j_call: TRBJ2-2
v_call: TRBV9
cdr3_nt: TGTGCCAGCAGCGTAGCAGGGGGCGCGAACACCGGGGAGCTGTTTTTT
cdr3_aa: CASSVAGGANTGELFF

clone_size: .
d_call: TRBD1
j_call: TRBJ2-1
v_call: TRBV6-5
cdr3_nt: TGTGCCAGCAGTTGGGACAGGTCTGACAATGAGCAGTTCTTC
cdr3_aa: CASSWDRSDNEQFF

clone_size: many
d_call: .
j_call: TRBJ2-2
v_call: TRBV7-7
cdr3_nt: TGTGCCAGCAGCTTGGGCGGGATTGGAGGCACCGGGGAGCTGTTTTTT
cdr3_aa: CASSLGGIGGTGELFF

clone_size: many
d_call: TRBD2
j_call: TRBJ2-3
v_call: TRBV7-2
cdr3_nt: TGTGCCAGCAGCTTAGTCTCTAGCGGGAGTCGAGATACGCAGTATTTT
cdr3_aa: CASSLVSSGSRDTQYF

clone_size: many
d_call: TRBD2
j_call: TRBJ2-3
v_call: TRBV4-1
cdr3_nt: TGCGCCAGCAGCCAAGATGATCTAGCGGGAACAGATACGCAGTATTTT
cdr3_aa: CASSQDDLAGTDTQYF

clone_size: many
d_call: .
j_call: TRBJ2-2
v_call: TRBV5-1
cdr3_nt: TGCGCCAGCAGCTGGTCGGCCACCGGGGAGCTGTTTTTT
cdr3_aa: CASSWSATGELFF

clone_size: many
d_call: TRBD2
j_call: TRBJ2-4
v_call: TRBV3-1
cdr3_nt: TGTGCCAGCAGCCAAGGCGGGAGATGGAACATTCAGTACTTC
cdr3_aa: CASSQGGRWNIQYF

clone_size: many
d_call: TRBD1
j_call: TRBJ2-7
v_call: TRBV5-1
cdr3_nt: TGCGCCAGCAGCTTACCGGGACAGGCTAAAGAGCAGTACTTC
cdr3_aa: CASSLPGQAKEQYF

clone_size: many
d_call: .
j_call: TRBJ2-2
v_call: TRBV29-1
cdr3_nt: TGCAGCGTCGCGCCTGACTCAGTAGGGGAGCTGTTTTTT
cdr3_aa: CSVAPDSVGELFF

clone_size: many
d_call: .
j_call: TRBJ1-2
v_call: TRBV20-1
cdr3_nt: TGCAGTGCTAGAGCTCCCAGTTCGCCTCATGGCTACACCTTC
cdr3_aa: CSARAPSSPHGYTF

clone_size: many
d_call: .
j_call: TRBJ2-7
v_call: TRBV9
cdr3_nt: TGTGCCAGCAGCGTAGGAGAGGGGAGGTTTCTCTACGAGCAGTACTTC
cdr3_aa: CASSVGEGRFLYEQYF

clone_size: many
d_call: .
j_call: TRBJ1-6
v_call: TRBV14
cdr3_nt: TGTGCCAGCAGCCAAACGAACACCGGCCTACCCCTCCACTTT
cdr3_aa: CASSQTNTGLPLHF

clone_size: .
d_call: .
j_call: TRBJ2-2
v_call: TRBV5-4
cdr3_nt: TGTGCCAGCAGCTTGGGTAGGGACTTCGAAACCACCGGGGAGCTGTTTTTT
cdr3_aa: CASSLGRDFETTGELFF

clone_size: many
d_call: TRBD1
j_call: TRBJ1-2
v_call: TRBV29-1
cdr3_nt: TGCAGCGTTGAAGATCCCAGGACAGGGAGTTATGGCTACACCTTC
cdr3_aa: CSVEDPRTGSYGYTF

clone_size: many
d_call: .
j_call: TRBJ1-1
v_call: TRBV11-2
cdr3_nt: TGTGCCAGCAGCTTGTTTGGGAGGGTGGAAGCTTTCTTT
cdr3_aa: CASSLFGRVEAFF

clone_size: few
d_call: TRBD1
j_call: TRBJ2-3
v_call: TRBV15
cdr3_nt: TGTGCCACCAGCAGATATGGGACAGCTGTTTCGCAGTATTTT
cdr3_aa: CATSRYGTAVSQYF

clone_size: many
d_call: .
j_call: TRBJ2-3
v_call: TRBV29-1
cdr3_nt: TGCAGCGTCGTGGGACGGAATACAGATACGCAGTATTTT
cdr3_aa: CSVVGRNTDTQYF

clone_size: many
d_call: TRBD2
j_call: TRBJ2-5
v_call: TRBV11-3
cdr3_nt: TGTGCCAGCAGCTTTATTCGGGCTAGCGGGAGTGGCGAGACCCAGTACTTC
cdr3_aa: CASSFIRASGSGETQYF

clone_size: many
d_call: .
j_call: TRBJ2-7
v_call: TRBV25-1
cdr3_nt: TGTGCCAGCAGTCTCCGTCCCCACGAGCAGTACTTC
cdr3_aa: CASSLRPHEQYF

clone_size: many
d_call: TRBD2
j_call: TRBJ2-1
v_call: TRBV5-1
cdr3_nt: TGCGCCAGCAGCTCTCCCGGGACTAGCGGGAGGCCCGATGATGAGCAGTTCTTC
cdr3_aa: CASSSPGTSGRPDDEQFF

clone_size: few
d_call: TRBD1
j_call: TRBJ2-5
v_call: TRBV11-2
cdr3_nt: TGTGCCAGCAGCTCTAACAGGGGCCCCGCAGAGACCCAGTACTTC
cdr3_aa: CASSSNRGPAETQYF

clone_size: many
d_call: .
j_call: TRBJ1-2
v_call: TRBV28
cdr3_nt: TGTGCCAGCAGTCTCCGGGGGGCCCTCGGGGCTACCTATGGCTACACCTTC
cdr3_aa: CASSLRGALGATYGYTF

clone_size: many
d_call: .
j_call: TRBJ1-1
v_call: TRBV12-3/TRBV12-4
cdr3_nt: TGTGCCAGCAGTCCTCGGCGGGGCAACACTGAAGCTTTCTTT
cdr3_aa: CASSPRRGNTEAFF

clone_size: many
d_call: .
j_call: TRBJ1-2
v_call: TRBV6-1
cdr3_nt: TGTGCCAGCAGTGGGGACGCATATGGCTACACCTTC
cdr3_aa: CASSGDAYGYTF

clone_size: many
d_call: .
j_call: TRBJ2-7
v_call: TRBV7-2
cdr3_nt: TGTGCCAGCAGCTTAGACGGGGGCAAGATGTCCTACGAGCAGTACTTC
cdr3_aa: CASSLDGGKMSYEQYF

clone_size: many
d_call: .
j_call: TRBJ2-7
v_call: TRBV12-3/TRBV12-4
cdr3_nt: TGTGCCAGCAGTTTAGGGGGAGGCCCAGGCTACGAGCAGTACTTC
cdr3_aa: CASSLGGGPGYEQYF

clone_size: many
d_call: .
j_call: TRBJ1-3
v_call: TRBV20-1
cdr3_nt: TGCAGTGCTAGAGATTTGTCCGGTGGAAACACCATATATTTT
cdr3_aa: CSARDLSGGNTIYF

clone_size: many
d_call: TRBD2
j_call: TRBJ2-7
v_call: TRBV3-1
cdr3_nt: TGTGCCAGCAGCCAAGGCCCGGGAGGGTATGACTACGAGCAGTACTTC
cdr3_aa: CASSQGPGGYDYEQYF

clone_size: many
d_call: .
j_call: TRBJ1-2
v_call: TRBV20-1
cdr3_nt: TGCAGTGCTTCCGGGACGACATTCCGGTATGGCTACACCTTC
cdr3_aa: CSASGTTFRYGYTF